The subject of this entry is one T cell receptor (beta chain). Trimming shortened V by 1 base and J by 0 bases, and 10 bases separated the two germline ends. This CDR3 region has 16 residues. Germline loops: CDR1 SGHDN, CDR2 FVKESK. The entry originates in a study of blood T cell repertoires in COVID-19. The protocol was immunoSEQ multiplex PCR, while the TCRdb copy is restricted to in-frame clones and leaves out a portion. The sample holds roughly 200,000 clones; around 86% are singletons and the top ten take 10%. The receptor comes from a woman between 50 and 59 years old with COVID-19, enrolled during active disease. Specimen: peripheral blood. The V call is TRBV14, the J call TRBJ2-1; D is unclear. Written as DNA, the CDR3 is TGTGCCAGCAGCCAAGGCGACTCCTTCTCCTACAATGAGCAGTTCTTC. Translation gives CASSQGDSFSYNEQFF.